This T cell receptor beta chain was recovered during a study of T-cell memory formation after mild COVID-19. Study-level findings and limits: Within pre-infection memory, some responding clones were found, suggesting cross-reactive memory joined.

This clonotype was picked up many times. Its antigen is unknown. TCRdb ran MiXCR on the 5' RACE reads and lists one entry per CDR3 protein. This sample has 300,000 to 400,000 distinct CDR3 sequences, with 15% to 20% found just once. V lost 5 bases and J lost 3, with 10 bases in between. This CDR3 comprises 13 residues. Germline assignment: CDR1 SEHNR and CDR2 FQNEAQ (reference sequence). The genes are TRBV7-9 and TRBJ2-5; D call uncertain. Sequenced: PBMCs or a T cell subset sorted from them (not recorded which). The clonotype originates from a young man who had mild COVID-19 (a few samples of this study predate the infection). Cell type and time point are not known. This CDR3 is CASSPEAEETQYF. The CDR3 region has the DNA TGTGCCAGCAGCCCCGAAGCCGAAGAGACCCAGTACTTC.